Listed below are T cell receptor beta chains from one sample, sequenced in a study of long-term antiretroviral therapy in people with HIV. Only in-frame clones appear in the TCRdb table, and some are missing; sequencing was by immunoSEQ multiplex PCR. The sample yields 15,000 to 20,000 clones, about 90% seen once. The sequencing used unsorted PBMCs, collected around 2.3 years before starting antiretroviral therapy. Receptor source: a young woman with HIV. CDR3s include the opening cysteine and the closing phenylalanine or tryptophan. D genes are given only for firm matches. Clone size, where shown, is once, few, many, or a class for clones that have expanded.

TGTGCCAGCAGCTCCGGACAGGTTTTTATGTATGGCTACACCTTC | CASSSGQVFMYGYTF | . | TRBJ1-2 | TRBV9 | TRBD1
TGTGCCAGCAGCTTCCTAAGAGGCGAGCAGTACTTC | CASSFLRGEQYF | . | TRBJ2-7 | TRBV7-9 | .
TGTGCCAGCAGACGCGGGGCAGGGGTTGAAAAACTGTTTTTT | CASRRGAGVEKLFF | . | TRBJ1-4 | TRBV7-2 | .
TGTGCCAGCAGCTCCCCCGGGGGGGACTATGGCTACACCTTC | CASSSPGGDYGYTF | . | TRBJ1-2 | TRBV5-4 | .
TGTGCCATCCGCTTGCAGGAGGGGGTCAACACCGGGGAGCTGTTTTTT | CAIRLQEGVNTGELFF | . | TRBJ2-2 | TRBV10-3 | .
TGTGCCAGCAGCCAAGATCGAGGTGGCGGGGGGGCCCGGGATACGCAGTATTTT | CASSQDRGGGGARDTQYF | . | TRBJ2-3 | TRBV4-2 | TRBD2
TGTGCCAGTCGATCCCCGGGACAGGGGATTCTTACTAACTATGGCTACACCTTC | CASRSPGQGILTNYGYTF | . | TRBJ1-2 | TRBV19 | TRBD1
TGTGCCAGCAGACCCCTCTCGGGTTGGACAACCCGAAATTCACCCCTCCACTTT | CASRPLSGWTTRNSPLHF | . | TRBJ1-6 | TRBV2 | .
TGCGCCAGCAGCCAAGATGGGACTAGCGCAGCCTACAATGAGCAGTTCTTC | CASSQDGTSAAYNEQFF | . | TRBJ2-1 | TRBV4-3 | TRBD2
TGTGCCAGCAAATCCAGAGAGTACAATGAGCAGTTCTTC | CASKSREYNEQFF | . | TRBJ2-1 | TRBV2 | .
TGTGCCAGCAGCCAAAAGCCCGACAGGGACCAGCCCCAGCATTTT | CASSQKPDRDQPQHF | . | TRBJ1-5 | TRBV16 | TRBD1
TGTGCCAACGGTGGTAACACTGAAGCTTTCTTT | CANGGNTEAFF | . | TRBJ1-1 | TRBV2 | .
TGTGCCAGCAGCTTAGGTGGCCGGAGCTCCTATAATTCACCCCTCCACTTT | CASSLGGRSSYNSPLHF | once | TRBJ1-6 | TRBV7-2 | .
TGCGCCAGCAGCTTACAAGGGACGAGCTCCTACGAGCAGTACTTC | CASSLQGTSSYEQYF | once | TRBJ2-7 | TRBV5-1 | .
TGTGCCAGCAGCCCGGGACTAGCGGGGGGTTTCTACGAGCAGTACTTC | CASSPGLAGGFYEQYF | once | TRBJ2-7 | TRBV2 | TRBD2
TGCAGCGTTGAGCCACAGGGCGGGTACGCTAACTATGGCTACACCTTC | CSVEPQGGYANYGYTF | . | TRBJ1-2 | TRBV29-1 | .
TGTGCCAGCAGCCAGGGACCGAGTAACAACTATGGCTACACCTTC | CASSQGPSNNYGYTF | . | TRBJ1-2 | TRBV9 | .
TGTGCCAGTAGTGCCGCCGGGACAGGGGTCTACGAGCAGTACTTC | CASSAAGTGVYEQYF | . | TRBJ2-7 | TRBV19 | TRBD1
TGCGCCAGCAGCTTGGCCCCGGGGGGGCCGAATGAGCAGTTCTTC | CASSLAPGGPNEQFF | once | TRBJ2-1 | TRBV5-1 | TRBD2
TGTGCCAGCAGTGAACAGGGAAGCCGGGAGACCCAGTACTTC | CASSEQGSRETQYF | . | TRBJ2-5 | TRBV2 | .
TGCGCCAGCCACGAGGGGGGGCCAACTCATGAGCAGTTCTTC | CASHEGGPTHEQFF | . | TRBJ2-1 | TRBV5-1 | .
TGTGCCAGCAGCTATCCGTCTGTGGGGCCTGAAGCTTTCTTT | CASSYPSVGPEAFF | . | TRBJ1-1 | TRBV7-2 | .
TGTGCCAGCAGTTCCAGACCCTACGAGCAGTACTTC | CASSSRPYEQYF | . | TRBJ2-7 | TRBV7-2 | .
TGCGCCAGCAGCTTGGGACGGGGGAGCACAGATACGCAGTATTTT | CASSLGRGSTDTQYF | . | TRBJ2-3 | TRBV5-1 | .
TGTGCCATCAACTCCGGGGGACTGCAAGGCAATGAGCAGTTCTTC | CAINSGGLQGNEQFF | . | TRBJ2-1 | TRBV10-3 | .
TGTGCCTGGAGTGATTTAGTAGAGACCCAGTACTTC | CAWSDLVETQYF | . | TRBJ2-5 | TRBV30 | .
TGTGCCAGTACTCCCCTCTACGGGGACAGGGGCTACGGCTACACCTTC | CASTPLYGDRGYGYTF | . | TRBJ1-2 | TRBV19 | TRBD1
TGCGCCAGCAGCCAAGATCCAGAATGGCGCCAGGCAGGGACCTACGAGCAGTACTTC | CASSQDPEWRQAGTYEQYF | . | TRBJ2-7 | TRBV4-1 | .
TGTGCCAGCAGCCCAGCGGGGGGGCCGCGCAATGAGCAGTTCTTC | CASSPAGGPRNEQFF | . | TRBJ2-1 | TRBV7-7 | TRBD2
TGTGCCAGCTCAAGGAGAACAGGGGGTCGATACAATGAGCAGTTCTTC | CASSRRTGGRYNEQFF | . | TRBJ2-1 | TRBV18 | TRBD1
TGTGCCAGCAGTTATATGGATATGAACACTGAAGCTTTCTTT | CASSYMDMNTEAFF | large | TRBJ1-1 | TRBV6-5 | .
TGTGCCAGCAGTGAAGGACAGGGTATTAGGGGCACTGAAGCTTTCTTT | CASSEGQGIRGTEAFF | . | TRBJ1-1 | TRBV6-1 | TRBD1